One sample yielded the 32 T cell receptor beta chains listed below, sequenced in a study of monozygotic twins with inflammatory bowel disease. TCRdb reprocessed the 5' RACE reads and reports one entry per CDR3 protein, with no DNA. This repertoire includes approximately 340,000 distinct CDR3 sequences. Sequencing was done on a sample of blood. The receptors were sampled from a human donor with ulcerative colitis or Crohn's disease, or a healthy co-twin of an affected twin (not recorded which).

The CDR3 reads CASSRPGSYEQYF. The V gene is TRBV7-2, the J gene TRBJ2-7. Per germline, CDR1 SGHTA and CDR2 FQGNSA. The CDR3 contains 13 residues.

V gene TRBV28 combines with J gene TRBJ2-1; TCRdb designates TRBD1, a call that cannot be tested without DNA. Germline CDR1 is MDHEN and CDR2 is SYDVKM. CDR3 length: 14 residues. CDR3 sequence: CASSLGDRRDEQFF.

The chain employs TRBV7-2 and TRBJ1-2. This CDR3 contains 13 residues. Germline lookup yields CDR1 SGHTA and CDR2 FQGNSA. Here the CDR3 reads CASSLHQTSGYTF.

V usage is TRBV5-1 and J usage is TRBJ2-7; the D call of TRBD1 rests on TCRdb alone, since no DNA is present to check it. From germline, CDR1 is SGHRS and CDR2 YFSETQ. The length of the CDR3 is 15 residues. The CDR3: CASSLVGQTAEEQYF.

V usage is TRBV5-1 and J usage is TRBJ1-1; the D call from TCRdb, TRBD1, cannot be confirmed without DNA. The CDR3 loop spans 13 amino acids. CDR1 is SGHRS, CDR2 YFSETQ, per germline. CDR3 loop: CASSSPSGAEAFF.

The CDR3 is CASSSGMNTEAFF. The chain links TRBV12-3 or TRBV12-4 to TRBJ1-1. CDR3 length equals 13 residues.

J is TRBJ1-1 and V is TRBV14. Germline CDR1 and CDR2: SGHDN and FVKESK. This CDR3 comprises 13 residues. This CDR3 is CASSQDTYSEAFF. Full variable domain (missing parts from reference TRBV14 and TRBJ1-1): EAGVTQFPSHSVIEKGQTVTLRCDPISGHDNLYWYRRVMGKEIKFLLHFVKESKQDESGMPNNRFLAERTGGTYSTLKVQPAELEDSGVYFCASSQDTYSEAFFGQGTRLTVV.

The V gene is TRBV5-1, the J gene TRBJ2-1; without DNA, the TCRdb call of TRBD2 cannot be checked. The V gene's germline CDR1 is SGHRS and CDR2 YFSETQ. CDR3 length equals 13 residues. CDR3 sequence: CASSFEGPGEQFF.

The CDR3 loop reads CASSRESRGYTF. This sequence joins TRBV6-6 and TRBJ1-2. Germline values: CDR1 MNHNY, CDR2 SVGAGI (reference sequence). The CDR3 totals 12 residues.

The CDR3 region is CASSQDWAGSGNTIYF. The chain has TRBV4-3 and TRBJ1-3; TCRdb returns TRBD1, unconfirmable since there is no DNA. The germline gives CDR1 LGHNA, CDR2 YSLEER. The CDR3 sequence is 16 residues long.

This sequence joins TRBV15 and TRBJ1-2; without DNA, the TCRdb call of TRBD1 cannot be checked. Germline-derived CDR1 and CDR2 are LNHNV and YYDKDF (reference sequence). This CDR3 has 16 residues. The CDR3 here is CATTRVRDQAAPGYTF.

The rearrangement uses TRBV20-1 and TRBJ2-1; no DNA is available, so the TRBD2 call from TCRdb remains unchecked. The CDR3 runs to 14 residues. Germline V gene sequence: CDR1 DFQATT, CDR2 SNEGSKA (reference sequence). This chain's CDR3 is CSASRGSGHNEQFF.

The V and J genes are TRBV11-2 and TRBJ2-3. The germline gives CDR1 SGHAT, CDR2 FQNNGV. The length of the CDR3 is 15 residues. The CDR3 reads CASSLAGRRPDTQYF.

The V call is TRBV18, the J call TRBJ2-1. This CDR3 has 16 amino acids. Germline V lookup: CDR1 KGHSH, CDR2 LQKENI. This chain's CDR3 is CASSPPGVGQYNEQFF.

The chain uses TRBV20-1 and TRBJ1-2. This CDR3 is built from 11 residues. The germline V gene encodes CDR1 DFQATT and CDR2 SNEGSKA (reference sequence). CDR3 sequence: CSARDNYGYTF.

The gene calls are TRBV4-3 and TRBJ1-4. CDR1 is LGHNA and CDR2 is YSLEER in the germline V gene. This CDR3 is 15 amino acids long. This chain's CDR3 is CASTREIATNEKLFF.

This sequence joins TRBV5-1 and TRBJ1-1; TCRdb lists TRBD1, though no DNA is available to test this call. This CDR3 has 13 residues. Looked up from germline, CDR1 is SGHRS and CDR2 is YFSETQ. CDR3 sequence reads: CASSLTGNTEAFF.

The CDR3 loop reads CASSVFPDTQYF. This chain connects TRBV12-3 or TRBV12-4 to TRBJ2-3. The CDR3 runs 12 residues.

The chain combines TRBV5-1 with TRBJ2-7; no DNA is available, so the TRBD1 call from TCRdb remains unchecked. The V gene's germline CDR1 is SGHRS and CDR2 YFSETQ. There are 15 residues in the CDR3. The CDR3 protein is CASSAATGLGYEQYF.

The chain joins TRBV19 to TRBJ2-1. This CDR3 is built from 14 residues. CDR1 is LNHDA, CDR2 SQIVND, per germline (reference sequence). The CDR3 loop is CASSIVIGDNEQFF.

The V call is TRBV12-3 or TRBV12-4, the J call TRBJ2-1. The CDR3 sequence is 13 residues long. The CDR3 loop reads CASSFNWDNEQFF.

This CDR3 is CSGRPLSTDTQYF. The rearrangement uses TRBV20-1 and TRBJ2-3; TCRdb's D gene call, TRBD1, goes unchecked for lack of DNA. This CDR3 spans 13 amino acids. Per the germline V gene, CDR1 is DFQATT and CDR2 is SNEGSKA (reference sequence).

The J gene is TRBJ2-5, the V gene TRBV11-1; the D call from TCRdb, TRBD1, cannot be confirmed without DNA. Germline CDR1 is SGHAT and CDR2 is FQDESV (reference sequence). This CDR3 is built from 16 residues. The CDR3 protein is CASSLLAGSGQETQYF. Variable domain in full (rest from reference TRBV11-1 and TRBJ2-5): EAEVAQSPRYKITEKSQAVAFWCDPISGHATLYWYRQILGQGPELLVQFQDESVVDDSQLPKDRFSAERLKGVDSTLKIQPAELGDSAMYLCASSLLAGSGQETQYFGPGTRLLVL.

The chain has TRBV4-3 and TRBJ1-3. The CDR3 totals 13 residues. Germline loops: CDR1 LGHNA, CDR2 YSLEER. CDR3 loop: CASSQDGGNTIYF.

The rearrangement joins TRBV20-1 to TRBJ2-3; TCRdb's D call of TRBD2 is untestable without DNA. CDR1 is DFQATT and CDR2 is SNEGSKA in the germline V gene (reference sequence). The CDR3 length is 15 residues. The CDR3 sequence: CSALAWGLGTDTQYF.

The chain joins TRBV12-3 or TRBV12-4 to TRBJ1-1; with no DNA, the TCRdb D assignment of TRBD1 cannot be verified. The length of the CDR3 is 14 residues. The CDR3 loop is CASSSRGGNTEAFF.

V usage is TRBV7-9 and J usage is TRBJ2-1; TCRdb's D gene call, TRBD2, goes unchecked for lack of DNA. CDR3 size: 17 residues. CDR1 and CDR2 (germline): SEHNR, FQNEAQ (reference sequence). The chain's CDR3 is CASSLLIAGGRINEQFF.

CDR3 in amino acids: CASSKDRGDQPQHF. The chain employs TRBV7-9 and TRBJ1-5; absent DNA, TCRdb's TRBD1 call cannot be checked. Germline V gives CDR1 SEHNR, CDR2 FQNEAQ (reference sequence). This CDR3 has 14 amino acids.

The CDR3 loop is CASSLDRVEAFF. This sequence joins TRBV5-6 and TRBJ1-1. This CDR3 spans 12 amino acids. Germline-derived CDR1 and CDR2 are SGHDT and YYEEEE.

The chain joins TRBV4-1 to TRBJ1-1. Germline loops: CDR1 MGHRA, CDR2 YSYEKL. The CDR3 spans 14 residues. The CDR3 is CASSYNSVNTEAFF.

The chain links TRBV5-1 to TRBJ2-3; TCRdb proposes TRBD1, but this gene call is untestable without DNA. The length of the CDR3 is 15 residues. From germline, CDR1 is SGHRS and CDR2 YFSETQ. This CDR3 is CASSPRPGSTDTQYF.

The chain links TRBV5-1 to TRBJ2-1; TCRdb designates TRBD1, a call that cannot be tested without DNA. Germline CDR1 reads SGHRS; CDR2 reads YFSETQ. CDR3 length: 16 amino acids. The CDR3 spells CASSLAGGQGQAEQFF.